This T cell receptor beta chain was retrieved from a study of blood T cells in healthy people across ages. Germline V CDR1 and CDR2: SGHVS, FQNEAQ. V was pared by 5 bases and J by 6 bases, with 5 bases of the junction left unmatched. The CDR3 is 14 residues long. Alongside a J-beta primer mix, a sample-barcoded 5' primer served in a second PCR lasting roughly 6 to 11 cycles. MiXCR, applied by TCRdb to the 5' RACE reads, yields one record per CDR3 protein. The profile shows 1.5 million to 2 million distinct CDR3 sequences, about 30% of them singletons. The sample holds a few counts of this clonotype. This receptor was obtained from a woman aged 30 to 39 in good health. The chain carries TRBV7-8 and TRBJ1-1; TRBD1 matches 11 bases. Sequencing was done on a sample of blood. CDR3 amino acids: CASSPGQGAAEAFF. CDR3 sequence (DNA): TGTGCCAGCAGCCCCGGACAGGGGGCAGCTGAAGCTTTCTTT.